The 18 T cell receptor beta chains in this list originate from one sample, sequenced in a study of radiotherapy plus CTLA-4 blockade in lung cancer. The protocol was immunoSEQ multiplex PCR, while the TCRdb copy is restricted to in-frame clones and leaves out a portion. The table records about 45,000 clones, roughly 64% of them present only once. Sequencing was performed on peripheral blood, taken from a patient treated with radiotherapy plus ipilimumab. The receptors were sampled from a human donor with non-small cell lung cancer who had a partial response to radiotherapy plus ipilimumab.

The chain combines TRBV4-1 with TRBJ2-3, with D possibly matching TRBD1 (5 bases). The germline gives CDR1 MGHRA, CDR2 YSYEKL. This CDR3 has 13 residues. V dropped 0 bases and J dropped 4 bases, with 5 bases sitting between them. The CDR3, as DNA: TGCGCCAGCAGCCAAGAAGGGGCAGATACGCAGTATTTT. Its protein product is CASSQEGADTQYF.

The chain has TRBV5-4 and TRBJ2-7; D gene ambiguous. The CDR3 spans 14 residues. Germline CDR1 reads SGHNT; CDR2 reads YYREEE (reference sequence). V dropped 4 bases and J dropped 5 bases, with 16 bases sitting between them. The CDR3 nucleotides are TGTGCCAGCAGCCCTTTTACGAGGAGAAACGAGCAGTACTTC. Its translation: CASSPFTRRNEQYF.

This clone has just a few counts. The rearrangement joins TRBV11-1 to TRBJ2-7, with 8 bases lining up with TRBD1. The CDR3 is made up of 14 amino acids. CDR1 is SGHAT and CDR2 is FQDESV in the germline V gene (reference sequence). V dropped 8 bases and J dropped 2; count of bases not matched to a gene: 8. The DNA for the CDR3 is TGTGCCAGCGTGGCGACAGGGGTTACCTACGAGCAGTACTTC. This encodes CASVATGVTYEQYF.

The chain recombines TRBV6-6 with TRBJ1-1; D not resolved. CDR1 and CDR2 (germline): MNHNY, SVGAGI (reference sequence). V was cut by 2 bases and J by 7 bases, with 11 bases left in between. This CDR3 is 13 amino acids long. This chain's CDR3 is CASSYLLEGEAFF. The CDR3 DNA follows: TGTGCCAGCAGTTACCTTTTAGAGGGTGAAGCTTTCTTT.

This clone has more than one count but fewer than ten. V usage is TRBV27 and J usage is TRBJ2-5; weak D call: TRBD2 (5 bases). The CDR3 runs to 15 residues. V lost 5 bases and J lost 5, with 18 bases in between. Germline V gives CDR1 MNHEY, CDR2 SMNVEV (reference sequence). CDR3 in DNA: TGTGCCAGCAGTCCAACCGAACTAGTTTCGGAGACCCAGTACTTC. This encodes CASSPTELVSETQYF.

The table lists this clone with many counts. This chain links TRBV28 with TRBJ1-2; D gene uncertain. Germline V gene data show CDR1 as MDHEN and CDR2 as SYDVKM. The CDR3 runs 12 residues. The V gene lost 11 bases and the J gene lost 5 bases, with 15 bases spanning the gap. The CDR3 loop reads CAVRRISYGYTF. The CDR3 DNA follows: TGTGCCGTCCGGAGGATAAGTTATGGCTACACCTTC.

The rearrangement uses TRBV5-1 and TRBJ2-2; D gene ambiguous. V was pared by 4 bases and J by 1 base, with 8 bases between. CDR3 size: 14 residues. Germline V gives CDR1 SGHRS, CDR2 YFSETQ. In DNA form, the CDR3 reads TGCGCCAGCAGCGCAACACAGAACACCGGGGAGCTGTTTTTT. Protein product: CASSATQNTGELFF.

The chain recombines TRBV19 with TRBJ1-1; TRBD1 is a possible D gene (6 bases). Germline V gene sequence: CDR1 LNHDA, CDR2 SQIVND (reference sequence). The CDR3 covers 13 residues. The ends were cut back, 5 bases at V and 7 bases at J, with 14 bases in the middle. CDR3 protein: CASSPNREIEAFF. CDR3 coding DNA: TGTGCCAGTAGTCCAAACAGGGAGATTGAAGCTTTCTTT.

This clone was counted once. The rearrangement joins TRBV7-8 to TRBJ1-5; a weak D match, TRBD1 (5 bases). CDR1 is SGHVS, CDR2 FQNEAQ, per germline. The CDR3 spans 13 residues. V lost 3 bases to trimming and J lost 5 bases, with 8 bases between them. In nucleotides, the CDR3 is TGTGCCAGCAGCTTCAGGGCTGATCAGCCCCAGCATTTT. Translated, it gives CASSFRADQPQHF.

J is TRBJ2-5 and V is TRBV6-4; 7 nucleotides agree with TRBD2. The germline V gene has CDR1 MRHNA and CDR2 SNTAGT. The CDR3 is 10 amino acids. The CDR3 region has the DNA TGTGCATTGCGGGGGGAGACCCAGTACTTC. Translating it yields CALRGETQYF.

The chain employs TRBV11-2 and TRBJ1-1; the match to TRBD1 covers 9 bases. After removal of 4 bases from V and 3 bases from J, the junction contained 3 bases not matched to a gene. Germline values: CDR1 SGHAT, CDR2 FQNNGV. The CDR3 spans 14 residues. The chain's CDR3 is CASSSTGGYTEAFF. The CDR3 DNA reads as TGTGCCAGCAGCTCGACAGGGGGGTACACTGAAGCTTTCTTT.

V and J are TRBV4-2 and TRBJ2-5; 13 nucleotides align to TRBD2. This CDR3 spans 19 amino acids. Germline V gene lookup returns CDR1 LGHNA and CDR2 YNFKEQ. Trimming at V came to 0 bases and at J to 2 bases, leaving 9 bases not matched to a gene. The CDR3, as DNA: TGTGCCAGCAGCCAAGATCTACTAGCGGGGGGGTTGTGGCAAGAGACCCAGTACTTC. Translating it yields CASSQDLLAGGLWQETQYF.

The chain is built from TRBV4-1 and TRBJ2-7, with D tentatively TRBD2 (6 bases). CDR3 size: 13 residues. The V end was cut by 4 bases, the J end by 7 bases, with 14 bases between. Germline V CDR1 and CDR2: MGHRA, YSYEKL. The CDR3 here is CASSPGLAREQYF. The CDR3 coding sequence is TGCGCCAGCAGCCCGGGTCTAGCGAGAGAGCAGTACTTC.

The chain uses TRBV6-1 and TRBJ2-1; TRBD2 agrees at 9 bases. The CDR3 runs to 17 residues. The germline gives CDR1 MNHNS, CDR2 SASEGT. V lost 4 bases to trimming and J lost 3 bases; unmatched junction nucleotides: 10. The CDR3 DNA reads as TGTGCCAGCAGTGGACAGGCCGCGGGAGGGGGCTACAATGAGCAGTTCTTC. Its protein is CASSGQAAGGGYNEQFF.

The chain links TRBV7-2 to TRBJ2-5; TRBD2 matches at 13 bases. The CDR3 is made up of 15 amino acids. CDR1 SGHTA and CDR2 FQGNSA come from the germline V gene. Germline trimming cut 4 bases from V and 7 bases from J; bases unmatched to any gene: 6. The DNA for the CDR3 is TGTGCCAGCAGCTCGACTAGCGGGGGGTATGGGACCCAGTACTTC. Translated: CASSSTSGGYGTQYF.

This clone was picked up a small number of times. The chain links TRBV18 to TRBJ1-4, with D tentatively TRBD1 (5 bases). This CDR3 contains 14 residues. Germline-derived CDR1 and CDR2 are KGHSH and LQKENI. The germline V and J ends were trimmed by 3 bases and 5 bases, with 10 bases remaining between them. CDR3 sequence (DNA): TGTGCCAGCTCACCGACGGGGGTAAATGAAAAACTGTTTTTT. Amino acids: CASSPTGVNEKLFF.

This clone was recorded only once. V is TRBV10-3 and J is TRBJ2-7; D unclear. The CDR3 contains 15 residues. Trimming removed 0 bases at V and 7 bases at J, with 16 bases between. Germline V gene lookup returns CDR1 ENHRY and CDR2 SYGVKD. The CDR3: CAISESIGQPKEQYF. The CDR3 coding sequence is TGTGCCATCAGTGAGTCGATTGGCCAACCCAAGGAGCAGTACTTC.

This clone showed up just once. This chain links TRBV9 with TRBJ2-1; 8 bases agree with TRBD2. The ends lost 3 bases at V and 4 bases at J; junction bases unmatched: 15. This CDR3 contains 18 residues. CDR1 is SGDLS, CDR2 YYNGEE, per germline. Here the CDR3 reads CASSAGGLSGGPYNEQFF. The CDR3 nucleotides are TGTGCCAGCAGCGCGGGTGGACTTTCGGGGGGGCCATACAATGAGCAGTTCTTC.